This T cell receptor (beta chain) was identified during a study of cytomegalovirus exposure and HLA in healthy donors. Points from the study as a whole: In an earlier analysis, in 540 or so donors, most V segments appeared productive either ~90% or ~30% of the time.

Worth noting for this clone: Its antigen is currently unknown.

Primers included in the PCR were 60 Vbeta and 13 Jbeta primers. Produced via immunoSEQ multiplex PCR; TCRdb's table is partial and in-frame only. The sample lists about 140,000 clones; 82% were seen once. Germline V gene lookup returns CDR1 SGDLS and CDR2 YYNGEE. V gave up 0 bases and J gave up 1 base; unmatched junction bases: 10. The CDR3 totals 18 residues. Input material: PBMCs. The V call is TRBV9, the J call TRBJ2-5, with TRBD2 identical over 9 bases. The receptor was derived from a woman between 35 and 50 years old in good health and CMV-seronegative. CDR3 coding DNA: TGTGCCAGCAGCGTAGGGGGTAGCGGGAGAGGGCGCCAAGAGACCCAGTACTTC. Its protein is CASSVGGSGRGRQETQYF.